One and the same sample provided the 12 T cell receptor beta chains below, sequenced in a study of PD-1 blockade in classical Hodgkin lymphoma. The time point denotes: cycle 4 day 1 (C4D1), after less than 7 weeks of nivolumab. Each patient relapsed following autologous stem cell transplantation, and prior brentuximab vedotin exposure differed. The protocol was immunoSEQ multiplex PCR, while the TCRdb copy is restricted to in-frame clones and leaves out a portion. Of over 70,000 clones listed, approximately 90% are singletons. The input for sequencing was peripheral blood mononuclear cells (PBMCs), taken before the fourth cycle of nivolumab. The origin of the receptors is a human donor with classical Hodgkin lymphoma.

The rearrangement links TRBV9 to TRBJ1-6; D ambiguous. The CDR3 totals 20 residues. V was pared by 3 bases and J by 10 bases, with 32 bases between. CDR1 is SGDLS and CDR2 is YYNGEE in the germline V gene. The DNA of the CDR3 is TGTGCCAGCAGCGACCCTTCCCCGGCACGGGAAGGTATCCTTCTCTCACCCCTCCACTTT. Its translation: CASSDPSPAREGILLSPLHF.

The CDR3 is CASSLSRPARWDTEAFF. CDR3 in DNA: TGTGCCAGCAGCTTATCCCGCCCGGCTAGGTGGGACACTGAAGCTTTCTTT. The chain combines TRBV7-9 with TRBJ1-1; D unresolved. Deletions cut 2 bases from V and 3 bases from J, with 19 bases between. Germline V gene data show CDR1 as SEHNR and CDR2 as FQNEAQ (reference sequence). The CDR3 sequence is 17 residues long. The full variable domain, rest sourced from reference TRBV7-9 and TRBJ1-1, is DTGVSQNPRHKITKRGQNVTFRCDPISEHNRLYWYRQTLGQGPEFLTYFQNEAQLEKSRLLSDRFSAERPKGSFSTLEIQRTEQGDSAMYLCASSLSRPARWDTEAFFGQGTRLTVV.

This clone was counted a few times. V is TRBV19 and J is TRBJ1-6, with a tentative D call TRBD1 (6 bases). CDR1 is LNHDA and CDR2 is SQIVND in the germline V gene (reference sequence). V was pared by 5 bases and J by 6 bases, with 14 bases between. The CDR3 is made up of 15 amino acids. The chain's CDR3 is CASSPRGAVNSPLHF. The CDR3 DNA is TGTGCCAGTAGTCCTCGGGGGGCCGTTAATTCACCCCTCCACTTT.

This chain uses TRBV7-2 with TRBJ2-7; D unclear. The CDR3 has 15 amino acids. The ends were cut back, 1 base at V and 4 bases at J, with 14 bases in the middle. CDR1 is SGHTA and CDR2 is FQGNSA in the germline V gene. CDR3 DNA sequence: TGTGCCAGCAGCTTAGGTCGTGGAGACCTATACGAGCAGTACTTC. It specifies CASSLGRGDLYEQYF.

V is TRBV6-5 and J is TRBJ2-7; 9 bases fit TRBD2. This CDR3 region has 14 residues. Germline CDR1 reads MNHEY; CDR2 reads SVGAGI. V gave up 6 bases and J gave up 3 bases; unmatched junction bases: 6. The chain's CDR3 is CASSDSSGVYEQYF. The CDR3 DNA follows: TGTGCCAGCAGCGACTCTAGCGGGGTCTACGAGCAGTACTTC.

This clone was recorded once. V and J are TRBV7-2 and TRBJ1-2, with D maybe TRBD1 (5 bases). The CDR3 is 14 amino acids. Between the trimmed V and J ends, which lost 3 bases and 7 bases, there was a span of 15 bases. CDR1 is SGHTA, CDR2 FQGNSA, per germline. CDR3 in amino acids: CASSFGTWGVGYTF. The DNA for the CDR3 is TGTGCCAGCAGCTTTGGTACTTGGGGGGTTGGCTACACCTTC. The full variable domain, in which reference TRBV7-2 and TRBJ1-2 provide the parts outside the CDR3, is GAGVSQSPSNKVTEKGKDVELRCDPISGHTALYWYRQSLGQGLEFLIYFQGNSAPDKSGLPSDRFSAERTGGSVSTLTIQRTQQEDSAVYLCASSFGTWGVGYTFGSGTRLTVV.

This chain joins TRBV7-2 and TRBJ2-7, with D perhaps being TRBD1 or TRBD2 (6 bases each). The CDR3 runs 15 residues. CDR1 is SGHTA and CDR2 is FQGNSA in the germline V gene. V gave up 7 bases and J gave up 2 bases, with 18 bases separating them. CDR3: CASTGGADSAYEQYF. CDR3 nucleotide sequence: TGTGCCAGCACCGGGGGCGCGGACAGTGCCTACGAGCAGTACTTC.

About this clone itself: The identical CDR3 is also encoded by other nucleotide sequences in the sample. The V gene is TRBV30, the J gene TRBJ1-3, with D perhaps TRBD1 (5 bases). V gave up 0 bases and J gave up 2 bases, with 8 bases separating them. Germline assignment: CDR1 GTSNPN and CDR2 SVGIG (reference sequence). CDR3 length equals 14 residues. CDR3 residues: CAWSVGGTGNTIYF. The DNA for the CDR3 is TGTGCCTGGAGTGTTGGGGGGACTGGAAACACCATATATTTT.

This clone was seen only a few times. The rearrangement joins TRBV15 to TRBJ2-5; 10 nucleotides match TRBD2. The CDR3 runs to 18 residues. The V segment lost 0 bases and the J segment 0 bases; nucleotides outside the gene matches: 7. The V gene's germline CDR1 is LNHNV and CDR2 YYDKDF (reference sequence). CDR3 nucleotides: TGTGCCACCAGCAGAGATTGGGTTAGCGGGGGGTACCAAGAGACCCAGTACTTC. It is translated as CATSRDWVSGGYQETQYF.

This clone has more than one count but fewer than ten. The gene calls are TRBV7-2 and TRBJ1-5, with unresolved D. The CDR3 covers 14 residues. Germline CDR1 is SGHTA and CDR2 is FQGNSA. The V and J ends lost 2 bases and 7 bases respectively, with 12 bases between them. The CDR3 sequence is CASSLNPFGQPQHF. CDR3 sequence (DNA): TGTGCCAGCAGCTTAAACCCTTTTGGACAGCCCCAGCATTTT.

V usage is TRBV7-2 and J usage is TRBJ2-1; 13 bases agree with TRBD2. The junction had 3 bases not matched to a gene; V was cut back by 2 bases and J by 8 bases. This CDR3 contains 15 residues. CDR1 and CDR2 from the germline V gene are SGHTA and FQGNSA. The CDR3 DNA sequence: TGTGCCAGCAGCTTAACTAGCGGGGGGGCCTATGAGCAGTTCTTC. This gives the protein CASSLTSGGAYEQFF.

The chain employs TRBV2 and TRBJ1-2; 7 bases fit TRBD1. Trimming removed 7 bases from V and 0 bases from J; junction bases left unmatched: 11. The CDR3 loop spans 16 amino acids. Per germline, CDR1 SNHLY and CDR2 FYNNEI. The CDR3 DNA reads TGTGCCAGCACCGTGGGGACAGCGTCTTCTAACTATGGCTACACCTTC. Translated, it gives CASTVGTASSNYGYTF.